The subject of this entry is one T cell receptor (beta chain). The antigen is unknown. The PCR used 60 Vbeta and 13 Jbeta primers. TCRdb keeps only in-frame clones here, not all; method: immunoSEQ multiplex PCR. The table has some 120,000 clones, 81% seen once; the top ten hold approximately 0.99%. These data originate in a study of cytomegalovirus exposure and HLA in healthy donors. Study-wide points: Most TCR sequences were uncommon, yet certain public TCRs appeared in many donors. Analysis was carried out at a later point, and it linked a missense DCLRE1C variant to TCR beta V- and J-gene trimming.

The origin of this receptor is a woman in her thirties in good health and CMV-seronegative. Source material: PBMCs.

The CDR3: CATSRAPGDGHNQPQHF. The CDR3 DNA reads TGTGCCACCAGCAGAGCCCCGGGGGACGGACACAATCAGCCCCAGCATTTT. The V and J genes are TRBV15 and TRBJ1-5; TRBD1 is a possible D gene (5 bases). The V gene's germline CDR1 is LNHNV and CDR2 YYDKDF (reference sequence). V lost 1 base and J lost 3, with 16 bases in between. This CDR3 is 17 amino acids long.